Listed below are T cell receptor beta chains from one sample, sequenced in a study of blood T cell repertoires in COVID-19. This table comes from immunoSEQ multiplex PCR, and its TCRdb copy is limited to in-frame clones, with some not included. The sample holds roughly 180,000 clones, 84% seen once. Material: peripheral blood. The receptors shown here come from a middle-aged man who had recovered from COVID-19. CDR3s include the opening cysteine and the closing phenylalanine or tryptophan. The order of the fields is V gene, D gene, J gene, clone size, CDR3 protein, CDR3 DNA. A D gene is named only where the DNA matches it firmly. Size is stated for part of the rows, as once, few or many counts, or as a class when the clone is expanded.

v_call: TRBV5-4; d_call: TRBD1; j_call: TRBJ1-4; clone_size: .; cdr3_aa: CASSLAGQGQKLFF; cdr3_nt: TGTGCCAGCAGCTTGGCGGGACAGGGTCAAAAACTGTTTTTT
v_call: TRBV4-3; d_call: TRBD2; j_call: TRBJ2-6; clone_size: many; cdr3_aa: CASSAGTSGSGANVLTF; cdr3_nt: TGCGCCAGCAGCGCCGGGACTAGCGGCTCTGGGGCCAACGTCCTGACTTTC
v_call: TRBV19; d_call: .; j_call: TRBJ1-1; clone_size: .; cdr3_aa: CASSISGNTEAFF; cdr3_nt: TGTGCCAGTAGTATCTCCGGGAACACTGAAGCTTTCTTT
v_call: TRBV6-5; d_call: .; j_call: TRBJ1-2; clone_size: .; cdr3_aa: CASSYERLKSVYGYTF; cdr3_nt: TGTGCCAGCAGTTATGAGCGATTAAAGTCGGTCTATGGCTACACCTTC
v_call: TRBV15; d_call: .; j_call: TRBJ1-2; clone_size: .; cdr3_aa: CATSSATGYYGYTF; cdr3_nt: TGTGCCACCAGCAGTGCTACAGGTTACTATGGCTACACCTTC
v_call: TRBV29-1; d_call: TRBD2; j_call: TRBJ2-3; clone_size: .; cdr3_aa: CSVWGGYSTDTQYF; cdr3_nt: TGCAGCGTGTGGGGAGGGTACAGCACAGATACGCAGTATTTT
v_call: TRBV2; d_call: .; j_call: TRBJ2-7; clone_size: .; cdr3_aa: CASNKGGVSYEQYF; cdr3_nt: TGTGCCAGCAATAAAGGGGGGGTCTCCTACGAGCAGTACTTC
v_call: TRBV2; d_call: .; j_call: TRBJ2-1; clone_size: .; cdr3_aa: CASRRDVTYNEQFF; cdr3_nt: TGTGCCAGCCGGCGGGACGTCACCTACAATGAGCAGTTCTTC
v_call: TRBV11-2; d_call: .; j_call: TRBJ1-3; clone_size: .; cdr3_aa: CASSLHSVPGEGNTIYF; cdr3_nt: TGTGCCAGCAGCTTACACTCCGTCCCAGGGGAAGGAAACACCATATATTTT
v_call: TRBV4-3; d_call: .; j_call: TRBJ2-7; clone_size: .; cdr3_aa: CASSQDAWRSYEQYF; cdr3_nt: TGCGCCAGCAGCCAAGATGCGTGGAGGAGTTACGAGCAGTACTTC
v_call: TRBV2; d_call: TRBD1; j_call: TRBJ1-6; clone_size: .; cdr3_aa: CASSEAPGQGDSPLHF; cdr3_nt: TGTGCCAGCAGTGAAGCGCCGGGACAGGGTGACTCACCCCTCCACTTT
v_call: TRBV19; d_call: .; j_call: TRBJ2-1; clone_size: once; cdr3_aa: CASSMSVEQFF; cdr3_nt: TGTGCCAGTAGTATGAGCGTTGAGCAGTTCTTC
v_call: TRBV6-2/TRBV6-3; d_call: .; j_call: TRBJ1-2; clone_size: once; cdr3_aa: CASSEVYGYTF; cdr3_nt: TGTGCCAGCAGTGAGGTGTATGGCTACACCTTC
v_call: TRBV23-1; d_call: .; j_call: TRBJ2-3; clone_size: .; cdr3_aa: CASSQLQQISTDTQYF; cdr3_nt: TGCGCCAGCAGTCAATTACAACAGATAAGCACAGATACGCAGTATTTT
v_call: TRBV30; d_call: .; j_call: TRBJ2-1; clone_size: .; cdr3_aa: CAWSVHGGEQFF; cdr3_nt: TGTGCCTGGAGTGTACATGGAGGTGAGCAGTTCTTC
v_call: TRBV9; d_call: TRBD1; j_call: TRBJ1-1; clone_size: .; cdr3_aa: CASSGQGVNTEAFF; cdr3_nt: TGTGCCAGCAGCGGACAGGGGGTTAACACTGAAGCTTTCTTT
v_call: TRBV12-3/TRBV12-4; d_call: .; j_call: TRBJ2-2; clone_size: .; cdr3_aa: CASRDSTGELFF; cdr3_nt: TGTGCCAGCAGGGACTCGACCGGGGAGCTGTTTTTT
v_call: TRBV30; d_call: .; j_call: TRBJ1-4; clone_size: .; cdr3_aa: CAWSDEDSTNEKLFF; cdr3_nt: TGTGCCTGGAGTGACGAGGATAGCACTAATGAAAAACTGTTTTTT
v_call: TRBV9; d_call: .; j_call: TRBJ1-1; clone_size: .; cdr3_aa: CASSAVSNTEAFF; cdr3_nt: TGTGCCAGCAGCGCAGTAAGTAACACTGAAGCTTTCTTT
v_call: TRBV7-2; d_call: TRBD1; j_call: TRBJ1-1; clone_size: .; cdr3_aa: CASSLNRGRAFF; cdr3_nt: TGTGCCAGCAGCCTCAACAGGGGGAGGGCTTTCTTT
v_call: TRBV18; d_call: .; j_call: TRBJ1-4; clone_size: .; cdr3_aa: CASSPGRQGFEKLFF; cdr3_nt: TGTGCCAGCTCACCAGGGCGGCAGGGGTTTGAAAAACTGTTTTTT
v_call: TRBV18; d_call: TRBD1; j_call: TRBJ1-5; clone_size: .; cdr3_aa: CASANTDRGGNQPQHF; cdr3_nt: TGTGCCAGCGCGAATACGGACAGGGGTGGCAATCAGCCCCAGCATTTT
v_call: TRBV3-1/TRBV3-2; d_call: .; j_call: TRBJ2-1; clone_size: once; cdr3_aa: CASSFGLYNEQFF; cdr3_nt: TGTGCCAGCAGTTTTGGACTCTACAATGAGCAGTTCTTC
v_call: TRBV9; d_call: TRBD1; j_call: TRBJ1-1; clone_size: .; cdr3_aa: CASSVHRGTEAFF; cdr3_nt: TGTGCCAGCAGCGTCCACAGGGGGACTGAAGCTTTCTTT
v_call: TRBV15; d_call: .; j_call: TRBJ2-1; clone_size: .; cdr3_aa: CATSRPLEVDEQFF; cdr3_nt: TGTGCCACCAGCAGACCCCTAGAGGTCGATGAGCAGTTCTTC
v_call: TRBV24-1; d_call: .; j_call: TRBJ1-6; clone_size: few; cdr3_aa: CATSDSPSNSPLHF; cdr3_nt: TGTGCCACCAGCGACAGCCCCAGTAATTCACCCCTCCACTTT
v_call: TRBV30; d_call: .; j_call: TRBJ2-4; clone_size: .; cdr3_aa: CAWSTQGKNIQYF; cdr3_nt: TGTGCCTGGAGTACACAGGGCAAAAACATTCAGTACTTC
v_call: TRBV9; d_call: .; j_call: TRBJ1-2; clone_size: .; cdr3_aa: CASSVVPGTNYGYTF; cdr3_nt: TGTGCCAGCAGCGTAGTTCCCGGGACTAACTATGGCTACACCTTC
v_call: TRBV6-6; d_call: .; j_call: TRBJ2-1; clone_size: .; cdr3_aa: CASSYTSSYNEQFF; cdr3_nt: TGTGCCAGCAGTTATACGAGCTCCTACAATGAGCAGTTCTTC
v_call: TRBV5-4; d_call: .; j_call: TRBJ2-3; clone_size: .; cdr3_aa: CASSSSTDTQYF; cdr3_nt: TGTGCCAGCAGCTCTAGCACAGATACGCAGTATTTT
v_call: TRBV19; d_call: .; j_call: TRBJ2-1; clone_size: few; cdr3_aa: CASSTVIRSSYNEQFF; cdr3_nt: TGTGCCAGTAGTACGGTTATTAGAAGCTCCTACAATGAGCAGTTCTTC
v_call: TRBV7-2; d_call: TRBD2; j_call: TRBJ2-3; clone_size: .; cdr3_aa: CASSYWTSGGLGDTQYF; cdr3_nt: TGTGCCAGCAGCTACTGGACTAGCGGGGGCCTCGGGGATACGCAGTATTTT
v_call: TRBV21-1; d_call: .; j_call: TRBJ1-1; clone_size: .; cdr3_aa: CASSKKQGLDTEAFF; cdr3_nt: TGTGCCAGCAGCAAAAAACAGGGGTTGGACACTGAAGCTTTCTTT
v_call: TRBV6-5; d_call: .; j_call: TRBJ2-7; clone_size: .; cdr3_aa: CASSSQGLSYEQYF; cdr3_nt: TGTGCCAGCAGCTCTCAGGGGCTAAGCTACGAGCAGTACTTC
v_call: TRBV11-2; d_call: .; j_call: TRBJ1-3; clone_size: .; cdr3_aa: CASSLVGARPGNTIYF; cdr3_nt: TGTGCCAGCAGCTTAGTTGGGGCCAGACCTGGAAACACCATATATTTT
v_call: TRBV27; d_call: .; j_call: TRBJ2-4; clone_size: .; cdr3_aa: CASSLTGNIQYF; cdr3_nt: TGTGCCAGCAGTTTAACCGGGAACATTCAGTACTTC
v_call: TRBV24-1; d_call: .; j_call: TRBJ2-7; clone_size: .; cdr3_aa: CATSESGDEQYF; cdr3_nt: TGTGCCACCAGTGAGTCGGGGGACGAGCAGTACTTC
v_call: TRBV10-3; d_call: TRBD1; j_call: TRBJ2-5; clone_size: .; cdr3_aa: CAISSTGEETQYF; cdr3_nt: TGTGCCATCAGTTCTACAGGGGAAGAGACCCAGTACTTC
v_call: TRBV27; d_call: .; j_call: TRBJ2-7; clone_size: .; cdr3_aa: CASSPRTDLYEQYF; cdr3_nt: TGTGCCAGCAGCCCAAGGACAGACCTCTACGAGCAGTACTTC
v_call: TRBV9; d_call: TRBD1; j_call: TRBJ2-7; clone_size: few; cdr3_aa: CASSVGSGQGAEQYF; cdr3_nt: TGTGCCAGCAGCGTAGGTAGCGGACAGGGAGCCGAGCAGTACTTC
v_call: TRBV7-2; d_call: .; j_call: TRBJ2-3; clone_size: .; cdr3_aa: CASSLRDFTDTQYF; cdr3_nt: TGTGCCAGCAGCTTACGGGACTTCACAGATACGCAGTATTTT
v_call: TRBV11-2; d_call: .; j_call: TRBJ2-7; clone_size: .; cdr3_aa: CASSLVRTDSNEQYF; cdr3_nt: TGTGCCAGCAGCTTAGTGCGGACAGACAGTAACGAGCAGTACTTC
v_call: TRBV7-2; d_call: TRBD2; j_call: TRBJ2-1; clone_size: .; cdr3_aa: CASSLLGGGVNEQFF; cdr3_nt: TGTGCCAGCAGCTTACTTGGCGGGGGGGTCAATGAGCAGTTCTTC
v_call: TRBV4-3; d_call: .; j_call: TRBJ2-7; clone_size: .; cdr3_aa: CASSQDGDRRGYEQYF; cdr3_nt: TGCGCCAGCAGCCAAGATGGCGATCGGCGGGGCTACGAGCAGTACTTC
v_call: TRBV11-2; d_call: .; j_call: TRBJ1-1; clone_size: .; cdr3_aa: CASSLAGGPTEAFF; cdr3_nt: TGTGCCAGCAGCTTAGCGGGGGGGCCTACTGAAGCTTTCTTT
v_call: TRBV28; d_call: .; j_call: TRBJ2-7; clone_size: .; cdr3_aa: CASSSPSRSYEQYF; cdr3_nt: TGTGCCAGCAGTTCCCCTTCCCGCTCCTACGAGCAGTACTTC
v_call: TRBV21-1; d_call: .; j_call: TRBJ1-1; clone_size: .; cdr3_aa: CASSPRQGKRRTEAFF; cdr3_nt: TGTGCCAGCAGCCCTCGACAGGGGAAAAGGAGAACTGAAGCTTTCTTT
v_call: TRBV19; d_call: .; j_call: TRBJ2-3; clone_size: .; cdr3_aa: CASSYSVGADTQYF; cdr3_nt: TGTGCCAGTAGCTACTCGGTGGGGGCGGATACGCAGTATTTT
v_call: TRBV28; d_call: .; j_call: TRBJ1-5; clone_size: .; cdr3_aa: CASNGGNQPQHF; cdr3_nt: TGTGCCAGCAACGGAGGCAATCAGCCCCAGCATTTT
v_call: TRBV27; d_call: .; j_call: TRBJ2-3; clone_size: .; cdr3_aa: CASSLERYTDTQYF; cdr3_nt: TGTGCCAGCAGTTTAGAGAGATACACAGATACGCAGTATTTT
v_call: TRBV28; d_call: TRBD2; j_call: TRBJ2-7; clone_size: .; cdr3_aa: CASSLSSSGGNEQYF; cdr3_nt: TGTGCCAGCAGTTTATCTTCTAGCGGGGGCAACGAGCAGTACTTC
v_call: TRBV5-4; d_call: .; j_call: TRBJ2-2; clone_size: .; cdr3_aa: CASSLSRTRTGELFF; cdr3_nt: TGTGCCAGCAGCTTGTCCAGAACGCGGACCGGGGAGCTGTTTTTT
v_call: TRBV29-1; d_call: TRBD1; j_call: TRBJ1-2; clone_size: once; cdr3_aa: CSVDRDGGYTF; cdr3_nt: TGCAGCGTCGACAGGGATGGAGGCTACACCTTC
v_call: TRBV10-2; d_call: .; j_call: TRBJ2-1; clone_size: .; cdr3_aa: CASGGGASNEQFF; cdr3_nt: TGCGCCAGCGGAGGCGGGGCTAGCAATGAGCAGTTCTTC
v_call: TRBV28; d_call: TRBD1; j_call: TRBJ1-6; clone_size: .; cdr3_aa: CASSLDRGYSPLHF; cdr3_nt: TGTGCCAGCAGTTTAGACAGGGGCTATTCACCCCTCCACTTT